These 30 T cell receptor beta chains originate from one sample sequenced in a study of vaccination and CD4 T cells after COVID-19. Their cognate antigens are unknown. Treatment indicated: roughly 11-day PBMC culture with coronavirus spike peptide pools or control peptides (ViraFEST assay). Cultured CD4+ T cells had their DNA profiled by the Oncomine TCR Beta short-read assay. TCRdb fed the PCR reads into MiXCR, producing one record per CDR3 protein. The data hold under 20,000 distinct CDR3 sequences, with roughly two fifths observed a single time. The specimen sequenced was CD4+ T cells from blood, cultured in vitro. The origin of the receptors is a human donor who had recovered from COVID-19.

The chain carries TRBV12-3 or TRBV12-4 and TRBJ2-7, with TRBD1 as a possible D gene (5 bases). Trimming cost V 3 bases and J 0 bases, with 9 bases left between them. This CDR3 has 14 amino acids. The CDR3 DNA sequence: TGTGCCAGCAGTTTTAAGACAGACTCCTACGAGCAGTACTTC. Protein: CASSFKTDSYEQYF.

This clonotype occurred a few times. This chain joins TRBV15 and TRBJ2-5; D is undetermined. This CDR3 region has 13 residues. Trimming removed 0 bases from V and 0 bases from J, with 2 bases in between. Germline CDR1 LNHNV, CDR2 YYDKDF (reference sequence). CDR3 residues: CATSRDNQETQYF. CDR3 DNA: TGTGCCACCAGCAGAGATAACCAAGAGACCCAGTACTTC.

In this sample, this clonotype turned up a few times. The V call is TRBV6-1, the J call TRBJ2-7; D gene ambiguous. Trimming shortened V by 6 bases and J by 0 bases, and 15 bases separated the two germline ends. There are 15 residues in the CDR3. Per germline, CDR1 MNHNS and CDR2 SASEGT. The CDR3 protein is CASRKDPTGSYEQYF. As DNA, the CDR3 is TGTGCCAGCAGGAAGGACCCGACGGGCTCCTACGAGCAGTACTTC.

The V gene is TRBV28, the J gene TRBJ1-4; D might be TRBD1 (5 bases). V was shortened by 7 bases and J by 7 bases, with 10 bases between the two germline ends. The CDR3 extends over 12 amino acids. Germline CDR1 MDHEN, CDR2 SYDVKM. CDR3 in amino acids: CASMGDGEKLFF. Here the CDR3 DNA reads TGTGCCAGCATGGGGGACGGTGAAAAACTGTTTTTT.

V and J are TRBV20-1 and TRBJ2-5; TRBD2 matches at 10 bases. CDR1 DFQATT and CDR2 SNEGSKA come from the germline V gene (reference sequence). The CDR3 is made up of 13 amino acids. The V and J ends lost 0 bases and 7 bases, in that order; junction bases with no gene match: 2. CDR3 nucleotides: TGCAGTGCTAGAGAGCAGCGGGGGGGGACCCAGTACTTC. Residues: CSAREQRGGTQYF.

CDR3 sequence reads: CSATEITSNQPQHF. CDR3 DNA: TGCAGTGCGACAGAGATCACTTCCAATCAGCCCCAGCATTTT. The chain uses TRBV20-1 and TRBJ1-5; TRBD1 is a possible D gene (5 bases). Germline CDR1 DFQATT, CDR2 SNEGSKA (reference sequence). The CDR3 contains 14 residues. V was trimmed by 6 bases and J by 3 bases, leaving 15 bases between them.

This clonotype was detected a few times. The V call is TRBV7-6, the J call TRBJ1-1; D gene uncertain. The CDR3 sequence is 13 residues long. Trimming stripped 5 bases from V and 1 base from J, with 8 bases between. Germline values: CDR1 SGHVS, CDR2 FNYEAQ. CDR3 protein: CASSQTPNTEAFF. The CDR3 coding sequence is TGTGCCAGCAGCCAGACACCGAACACTGAAGCTTTCTTT.

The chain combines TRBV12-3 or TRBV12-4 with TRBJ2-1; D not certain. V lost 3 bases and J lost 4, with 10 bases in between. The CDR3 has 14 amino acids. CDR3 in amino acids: CASSFYPGYNEQFF. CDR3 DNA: TGTGCCAGCAGTTTCTACCCCGGTTACAATGAGCAGTTCTTC.

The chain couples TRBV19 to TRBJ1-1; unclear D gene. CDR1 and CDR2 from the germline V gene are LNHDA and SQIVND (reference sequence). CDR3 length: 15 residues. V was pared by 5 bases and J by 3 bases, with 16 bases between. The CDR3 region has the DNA TGTGCCAGTAGTTCCCGGGGAGGCATGGACACTGAAGCTTTCTTT. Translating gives CASSSRGGMDTEAFF.

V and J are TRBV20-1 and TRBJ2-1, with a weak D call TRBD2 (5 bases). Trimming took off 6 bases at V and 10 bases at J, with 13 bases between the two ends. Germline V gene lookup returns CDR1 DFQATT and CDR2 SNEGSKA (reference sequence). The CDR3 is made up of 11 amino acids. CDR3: CSAPTRAEQFF. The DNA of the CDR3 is TGCAGTGCCCCTACGAGGGCGGAGCAGTTCTTC.

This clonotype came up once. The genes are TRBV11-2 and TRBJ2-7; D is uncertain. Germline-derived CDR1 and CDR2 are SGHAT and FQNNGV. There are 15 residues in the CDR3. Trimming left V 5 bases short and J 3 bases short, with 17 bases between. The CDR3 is CASSEDPSFHYEQYF. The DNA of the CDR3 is TGTGCCAGCAGCGAGGATCCTAGTTTCCACTACGAGCAGTACTTC.

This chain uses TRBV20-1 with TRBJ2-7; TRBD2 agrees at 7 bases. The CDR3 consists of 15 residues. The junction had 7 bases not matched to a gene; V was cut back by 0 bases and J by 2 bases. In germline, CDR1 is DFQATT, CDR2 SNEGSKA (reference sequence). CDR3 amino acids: CSARDPAGAPYEQYF. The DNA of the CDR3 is TGCAGTGCTAGAGATCCGGCGGGAGCTCCCTACGAGCAGTACTTC.

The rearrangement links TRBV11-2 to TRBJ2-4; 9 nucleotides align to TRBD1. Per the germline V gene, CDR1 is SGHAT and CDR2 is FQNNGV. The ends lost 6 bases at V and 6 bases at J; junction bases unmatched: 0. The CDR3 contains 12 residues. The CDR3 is CASRGQGNIQYF. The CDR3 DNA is TGTGCCAGCAGGGGACAGGGAAACATTCAGTACTTC.

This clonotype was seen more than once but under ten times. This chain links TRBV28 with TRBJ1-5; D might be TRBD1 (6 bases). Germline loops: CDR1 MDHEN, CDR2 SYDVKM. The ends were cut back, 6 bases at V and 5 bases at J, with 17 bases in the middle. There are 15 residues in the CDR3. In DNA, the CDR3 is TGTGCCAGCAGCCCAGGGGCGGGAGCCCATCAGCCCCAGCATTTT. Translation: CASSPGAGAHQPQHF.

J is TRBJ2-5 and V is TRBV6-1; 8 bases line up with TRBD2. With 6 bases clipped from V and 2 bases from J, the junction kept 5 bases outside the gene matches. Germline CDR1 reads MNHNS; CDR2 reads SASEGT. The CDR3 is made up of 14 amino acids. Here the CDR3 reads CASRISGIQETQYF. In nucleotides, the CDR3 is TGTGCCAGCAGAATTAGCGGGATACAAGAGACCCAGTACTTC.

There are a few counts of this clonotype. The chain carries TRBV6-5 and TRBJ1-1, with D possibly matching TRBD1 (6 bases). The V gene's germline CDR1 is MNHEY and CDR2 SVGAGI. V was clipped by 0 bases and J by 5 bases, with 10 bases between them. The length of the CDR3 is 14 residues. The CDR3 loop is CASSYSNRVTEAFF. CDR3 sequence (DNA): TGTGCCAGCAGTTACTCAAACAGGGTAACTGAAGCTTTCTTT.

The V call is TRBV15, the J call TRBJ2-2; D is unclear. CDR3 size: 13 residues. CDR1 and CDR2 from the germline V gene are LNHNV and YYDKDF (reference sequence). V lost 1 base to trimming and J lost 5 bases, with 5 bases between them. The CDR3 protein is CATSRAMTGELFF. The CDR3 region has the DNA TGTGCCACCAGCAGAGCAATGACCGGGGAGCTGTTTTTT.

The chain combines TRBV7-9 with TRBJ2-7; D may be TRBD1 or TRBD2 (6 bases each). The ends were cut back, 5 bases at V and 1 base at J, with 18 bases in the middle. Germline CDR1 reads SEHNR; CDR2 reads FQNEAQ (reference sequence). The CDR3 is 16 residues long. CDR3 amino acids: CASSPWGRRGSYEQYF. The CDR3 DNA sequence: TGTGCCAGCAGCCCCTGGGGGCGGAGGGGGTCCTACGAGCAGTACTTC.

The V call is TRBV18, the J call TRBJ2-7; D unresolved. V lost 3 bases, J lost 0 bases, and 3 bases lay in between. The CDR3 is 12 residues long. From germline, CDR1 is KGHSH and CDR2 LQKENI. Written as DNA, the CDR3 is TGTGCCAGCTCACCGAGCTCCTACGAGCAGTACTTC. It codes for CASSPSSYEQYF.

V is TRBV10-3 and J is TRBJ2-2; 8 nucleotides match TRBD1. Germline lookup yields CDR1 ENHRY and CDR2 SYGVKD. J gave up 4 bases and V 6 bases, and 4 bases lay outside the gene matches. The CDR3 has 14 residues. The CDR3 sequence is CAISATGATGELFF. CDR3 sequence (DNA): TGTGCCATCAGCGCGACAGGGGCCACCGGGGAGCTGTTTTTT.

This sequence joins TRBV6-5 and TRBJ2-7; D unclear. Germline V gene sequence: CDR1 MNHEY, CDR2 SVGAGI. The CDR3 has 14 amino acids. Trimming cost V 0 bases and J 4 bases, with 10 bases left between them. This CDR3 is CASSYSKRPYEQYF. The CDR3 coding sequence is TGTGCCAGCAGTTACTCGAAGCGACCGTACGAGCAGTACTTC.

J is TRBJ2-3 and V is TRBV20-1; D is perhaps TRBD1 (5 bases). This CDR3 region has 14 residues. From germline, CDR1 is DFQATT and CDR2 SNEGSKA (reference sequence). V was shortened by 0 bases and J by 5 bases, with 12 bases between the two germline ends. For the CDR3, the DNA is TGCAGTGCTAGAGATCCCAGGGCCCAAGATACGCAGTATTTT. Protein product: CSARDPRAQDTQYF.

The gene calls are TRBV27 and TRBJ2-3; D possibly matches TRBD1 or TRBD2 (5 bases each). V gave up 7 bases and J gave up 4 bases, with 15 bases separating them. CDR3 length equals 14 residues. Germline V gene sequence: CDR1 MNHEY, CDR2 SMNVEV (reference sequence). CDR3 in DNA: TGTGCCAGCACCGGTCTGAGGGGTCCAGATACGCAGTATTTT. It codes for CASTGLRGPDTQYF.

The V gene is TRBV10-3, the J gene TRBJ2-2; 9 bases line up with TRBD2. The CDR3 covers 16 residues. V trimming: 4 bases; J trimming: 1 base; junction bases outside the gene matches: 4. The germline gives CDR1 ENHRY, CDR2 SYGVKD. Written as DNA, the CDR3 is TGTGCCATCAGTGCAGTAGCGGGAGTGAACACCGGGGAGCTGTTTTTT. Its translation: CAISAVAGVNTGELFF.

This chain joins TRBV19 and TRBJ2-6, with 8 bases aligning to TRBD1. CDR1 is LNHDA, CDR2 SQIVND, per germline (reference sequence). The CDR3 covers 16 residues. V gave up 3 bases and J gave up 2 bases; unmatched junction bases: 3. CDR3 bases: TGTGCCAGTAGTATGGAGACAGGGGCTGGGGCCAACGTCCTGACTTTC. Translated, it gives CASSMETGAGANVLTF.

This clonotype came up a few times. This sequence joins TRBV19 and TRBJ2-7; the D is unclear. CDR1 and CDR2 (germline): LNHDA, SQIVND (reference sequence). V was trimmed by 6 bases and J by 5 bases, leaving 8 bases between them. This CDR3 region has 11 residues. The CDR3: CASSNLDEQYF. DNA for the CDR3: TGTGCCAGTAGCAATCTGGACGAGCAGTACTTC.

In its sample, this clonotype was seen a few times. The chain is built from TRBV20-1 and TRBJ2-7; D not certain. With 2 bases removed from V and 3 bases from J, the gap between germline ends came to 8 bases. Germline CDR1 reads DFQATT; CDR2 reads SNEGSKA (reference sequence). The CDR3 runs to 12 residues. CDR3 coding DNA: TGCAGTGCTAGACATGGCCTCTACGAGCAGTACTTC. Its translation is CSARHGLYEQYF.

Here the CDR3 reads CASSDHLAAYEQYF. The CDR3 nucleotides are TGTGCCAGCAGTGATCATTTAGCGGCCTACGAGCAGTACTTC. V usage is TRBV2 and J usage is TRBJ2-7; TRBD2 might be the D (6 bases). Trimming stripped 3 bases from V and 2 bases from J, with 11 bases between. This CDR3 region has 14 residues. CDR1 SNHLY and CDR2 FYNNEI come from the germline V gene.

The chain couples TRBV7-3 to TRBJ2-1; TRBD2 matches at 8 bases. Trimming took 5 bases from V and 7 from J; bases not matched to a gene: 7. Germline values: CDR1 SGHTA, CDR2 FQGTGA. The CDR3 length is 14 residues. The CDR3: CASSDSGGVNEQFF. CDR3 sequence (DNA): TGTGCCAGCAGCGACTCGGGGGGGGTAAATGAGCAGTTCTTC.

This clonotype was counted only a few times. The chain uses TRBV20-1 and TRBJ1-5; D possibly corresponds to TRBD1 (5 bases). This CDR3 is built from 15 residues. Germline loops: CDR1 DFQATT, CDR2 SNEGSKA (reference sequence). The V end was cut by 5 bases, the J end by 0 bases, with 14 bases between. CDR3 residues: CSAAGTEYSNQPQHF. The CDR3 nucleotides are TGCAGTGCTGCCGGGACGGAGTATAGCAATCAGCCCCAGCATTTT.